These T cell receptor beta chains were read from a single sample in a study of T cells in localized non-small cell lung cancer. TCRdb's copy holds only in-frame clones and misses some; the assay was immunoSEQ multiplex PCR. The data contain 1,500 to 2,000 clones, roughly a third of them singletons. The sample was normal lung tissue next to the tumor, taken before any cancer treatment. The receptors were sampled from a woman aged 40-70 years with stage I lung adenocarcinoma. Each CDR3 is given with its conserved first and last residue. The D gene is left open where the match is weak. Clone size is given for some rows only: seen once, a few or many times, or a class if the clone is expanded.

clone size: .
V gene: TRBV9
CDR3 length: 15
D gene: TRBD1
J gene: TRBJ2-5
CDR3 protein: CASSPRTGGRETQYF
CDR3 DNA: TGTGCCAGCAGTCCCAGGACAGGGGGCAGGGAGACCCAGTACTTC

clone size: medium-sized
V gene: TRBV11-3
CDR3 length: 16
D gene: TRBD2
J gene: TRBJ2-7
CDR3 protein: CASSLSGLAGGFEQYF
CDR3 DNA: TGTGCCAGCAGCTTGTCCGGACTAGCGGGAGGATTTGAGCAGTACTTC

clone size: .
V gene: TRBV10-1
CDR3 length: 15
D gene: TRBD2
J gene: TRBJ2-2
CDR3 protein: CASSDRGRTTGELFF
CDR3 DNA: TGCGCCAGCAGTGACCGCGGGAGGACCACCGGGGAGCTGTTTTTT

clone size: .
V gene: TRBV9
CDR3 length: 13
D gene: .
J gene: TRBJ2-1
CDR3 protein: CASSLRVRDEQFF
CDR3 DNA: TGTGCCAGCAGCCTCCGGGTTCGGGATGAGCAGTTCTTC

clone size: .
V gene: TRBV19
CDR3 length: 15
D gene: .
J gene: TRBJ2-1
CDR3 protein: CASSHDYSSYNEQFF
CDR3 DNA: TGTGCCAGTAGTCACGATTACAGCTCCTACAATGAGCAGTTCTTC

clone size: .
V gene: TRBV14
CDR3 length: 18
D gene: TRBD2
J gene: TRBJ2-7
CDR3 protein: CASSPPPGTSGGRGEQYF
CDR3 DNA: TGTGCCAGCAGCCCTCCTCCCGGGACTAGCGGTGGGAGGGGGGAGCAGTACTTC

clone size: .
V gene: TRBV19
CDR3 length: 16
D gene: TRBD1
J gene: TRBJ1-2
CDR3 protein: CASSPTGATSFYGYTF
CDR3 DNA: TGTGCCAGTAGTCCGACAGGGGCGACATCGTTCTATGGCTACACCTTC

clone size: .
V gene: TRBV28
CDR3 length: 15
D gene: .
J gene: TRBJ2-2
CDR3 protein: CASLSGNANTGELFF
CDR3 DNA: TGTGCCAGTCTGTCCGGGAACGCGAACACCGGGGAGCTGTTTTTT

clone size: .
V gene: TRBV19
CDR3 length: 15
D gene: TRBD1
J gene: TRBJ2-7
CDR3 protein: CASSTPGTASYEQYF
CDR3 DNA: TGTGCCAGTAGTACCCCCGGGACAGCCTCCTACGAGCAGTACTTC

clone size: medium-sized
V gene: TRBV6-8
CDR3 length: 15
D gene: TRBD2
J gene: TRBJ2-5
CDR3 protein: CASSGTSGPQETQYF
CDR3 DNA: TGTGCCAGCAGTGGGACTAGCGGACCTCAAGAGACCCAGTACTTC

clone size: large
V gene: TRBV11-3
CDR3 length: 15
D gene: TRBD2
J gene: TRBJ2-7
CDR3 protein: CASSLETSGRYEQYF
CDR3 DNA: TGTGCCAGCAGCTTAGAGACTAGCGGGAGGTACGAGCAGTACTTC

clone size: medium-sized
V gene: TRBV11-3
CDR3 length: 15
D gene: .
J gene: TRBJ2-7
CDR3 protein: CASSPVRALSYEQYF
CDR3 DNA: TGTGCCAGCAGCCCCGTACGGGCTCTATCCTACGAGCAGTACTTC

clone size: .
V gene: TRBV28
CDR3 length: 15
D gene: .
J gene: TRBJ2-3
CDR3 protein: CASSLAGAEGHTQYF
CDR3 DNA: TGTGCCAGCAGTTTAGCCGGGGCCGAGGGGCATACGCAGTATTTT

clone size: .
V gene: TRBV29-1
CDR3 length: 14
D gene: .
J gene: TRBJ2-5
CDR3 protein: CSSRARDKTETQYF
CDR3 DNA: TGCAGCTCAAGGGCGCGGGACAAGACGGAGACCCAGTACTTC

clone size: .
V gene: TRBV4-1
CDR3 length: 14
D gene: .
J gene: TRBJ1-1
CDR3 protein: CASSQGTYLTEAFF
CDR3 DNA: TGCGCCAGCAGCCAGGGAACCTACCTCACTGAAGCTTTCTTT

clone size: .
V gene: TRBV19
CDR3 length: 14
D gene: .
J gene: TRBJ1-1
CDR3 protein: CASSIRQVNTEAFF
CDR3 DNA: TGTGCCAGTAGTATCCGACAGGTGAACACTGAAGCTTTCTTT

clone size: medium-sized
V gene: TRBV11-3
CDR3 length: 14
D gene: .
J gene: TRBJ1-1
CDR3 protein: CASSSWEGVAEAFF
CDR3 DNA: TGTGCCAGCAGCTCTTGGGAGGGAGTCGCTGAAGCTTTCTTT

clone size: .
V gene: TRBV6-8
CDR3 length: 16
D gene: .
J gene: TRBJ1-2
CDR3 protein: CASSYSEPGANYGYTF
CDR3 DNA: TGTGCCAGCAGTTACTCTGAGCCAGGAGCTAACTATGGCTACACCTTC

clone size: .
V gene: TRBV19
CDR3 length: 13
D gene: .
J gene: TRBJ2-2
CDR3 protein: CATASANTGELFF
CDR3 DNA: TGTGCCACCGCCAGCGCGAACACCGGGGAGCTGTTTTTT

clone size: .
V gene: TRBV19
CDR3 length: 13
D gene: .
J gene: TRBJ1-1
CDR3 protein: CASRGNQDTEAFF
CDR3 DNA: TGTGCCAGTAGGGGGAACCAGGACACTGAAGCTTTCTTT

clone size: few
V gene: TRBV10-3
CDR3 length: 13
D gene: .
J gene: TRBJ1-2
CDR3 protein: CASGPDGDYGYTF
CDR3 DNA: TGTGCCAGCGGGCCTGACGGGGACTATGGCTACACCTTC

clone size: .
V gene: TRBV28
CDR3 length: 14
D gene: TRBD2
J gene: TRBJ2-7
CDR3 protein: CASSSMTSVREQYF
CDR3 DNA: TGTGCCAGCAGTTCGATGACTAGCGTGCGCGAGCAGTACTTC

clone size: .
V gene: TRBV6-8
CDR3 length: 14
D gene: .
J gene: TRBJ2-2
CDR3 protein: CASSSEGRAGELFF
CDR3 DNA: TGTGCCAGCAGTTCCGAGGGACGAGCCGGGGAGCTGTTTTTT

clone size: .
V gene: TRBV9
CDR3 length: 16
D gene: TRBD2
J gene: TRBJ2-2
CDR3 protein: CASSVNLAGATGELFF
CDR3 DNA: TGTGCCAGCAGCGTCAATCTAGCGGGAGCCACCGGGGAGCTGTTTTTT

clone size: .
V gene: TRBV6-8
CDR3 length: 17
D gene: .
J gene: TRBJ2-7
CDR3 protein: CASSYPEGTPPIYEQYF
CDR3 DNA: TGTGCCAGCAGTTACCCCGAGGGGACACCTCCCATCTACGAGCAGTACTTC

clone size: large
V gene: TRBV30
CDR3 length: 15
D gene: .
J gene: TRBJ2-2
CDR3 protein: CAWRATSSFTGELFF
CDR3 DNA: TGTGCCTGGAGGGCGACTAGTTCGTTTACCGGGGAGCTGTTTTTT

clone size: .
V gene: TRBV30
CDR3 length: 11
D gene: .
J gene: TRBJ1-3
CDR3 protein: CAGRPGDTIYF
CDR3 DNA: TGTGCGGGGCGGCCCGGGGACACCATATATTTT

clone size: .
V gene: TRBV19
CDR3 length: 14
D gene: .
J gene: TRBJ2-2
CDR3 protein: CASSMDSDTGELFF
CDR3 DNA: TGTGCCAGTAGTATGGACTCAGACACCGGGGAGCTGTTTTTT

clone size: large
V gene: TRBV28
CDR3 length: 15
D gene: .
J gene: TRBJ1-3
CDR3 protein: CASSLGRGSGNTIYF
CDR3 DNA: TGTGCCAGCAGTTTAGGAAGGGGCTCTGGAAACACCATATATTTT

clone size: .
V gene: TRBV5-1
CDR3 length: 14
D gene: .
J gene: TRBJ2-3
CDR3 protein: CASSPGRGIDTQYF
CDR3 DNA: TGCGCCAGCAGCCCCGGGCGAGGGATAGATACGCAGTATTTT

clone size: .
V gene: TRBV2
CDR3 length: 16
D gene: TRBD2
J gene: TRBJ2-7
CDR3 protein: CASSEAPLSGGREQYF
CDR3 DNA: TGTGCCAGCAGTGAAGCGCCACTTAGCGGGGGGCGCGAGCAGTACTTC

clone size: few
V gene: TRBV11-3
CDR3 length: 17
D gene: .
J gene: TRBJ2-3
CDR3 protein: CASSLSLGAGRTDTQYF
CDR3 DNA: TGTGCCAGCAGCTTATCGTTAGGGGCGGGACGCACAGATACGCAGTATTTT

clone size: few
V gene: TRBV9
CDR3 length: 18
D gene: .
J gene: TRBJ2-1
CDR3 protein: CASSVGIGDRGAYNEQFF
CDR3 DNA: TGTGCCAGCAGCGTAGGAATTGGGGATAGGGGGGCATACAATGAGCAGTTCTTC

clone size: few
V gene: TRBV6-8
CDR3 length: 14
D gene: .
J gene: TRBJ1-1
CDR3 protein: CASSQTGPNTEAFF
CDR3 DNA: TGTGCCAGCAGTCAAACAGGGCCTAACACTGAAGCTTTCTTT

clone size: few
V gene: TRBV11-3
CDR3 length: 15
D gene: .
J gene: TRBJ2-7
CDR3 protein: CASSLVSDSGYEQYF
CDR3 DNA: TGTGCCAGCAGCTTAGTATCTGATTCAGGCTACGAGCAGTACTTC

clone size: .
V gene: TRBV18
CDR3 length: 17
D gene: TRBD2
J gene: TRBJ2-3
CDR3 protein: CASSPRTGLAGESTQYF
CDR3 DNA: TGTGCCAGCTCACCAAGGACGGGGCTAGCGGGAGAAAGTACGCAGTATTTT

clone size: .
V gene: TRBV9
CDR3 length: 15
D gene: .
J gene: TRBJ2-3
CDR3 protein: CASMSSRASTDTQYF
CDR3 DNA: TGTGCCAGCATGAGTTCAAGGGCCTCCACAGATACGCAGTATTTT

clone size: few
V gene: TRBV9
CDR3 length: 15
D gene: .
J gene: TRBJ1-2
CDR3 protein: CASSVEDSTYYGYTF
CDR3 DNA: TGTGCCAGCAGCGTAGAGGACAGTACCTACTATGGCTACACCTTC

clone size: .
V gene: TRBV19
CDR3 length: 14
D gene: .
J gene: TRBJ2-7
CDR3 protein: CASSIQPDSYEQYF
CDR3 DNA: TGTGCCAGTAGTATCCAGCCCGACAGTTACGAGCAGTACTTC

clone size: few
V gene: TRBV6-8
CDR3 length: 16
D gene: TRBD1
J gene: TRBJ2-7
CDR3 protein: CASSTPPGQGSHEQYF
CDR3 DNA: TGTGCCAGCAGCACCCCTCCGGGACAGGGGTCCCACGAGCAGTACTTC

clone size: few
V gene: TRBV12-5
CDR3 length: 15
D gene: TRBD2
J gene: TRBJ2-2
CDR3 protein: CASTEAGANTGELFF
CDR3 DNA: TGTGCCAGCACCGAAGCGGGAGCGAACACCGGGGAGCTGTTTTTT

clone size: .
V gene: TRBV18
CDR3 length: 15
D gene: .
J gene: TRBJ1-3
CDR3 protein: CASSPPANSGNTIYF
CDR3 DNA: TGTGCCAGCTCACCACCAGCTAACTCTGGAAACACCATATATTTT

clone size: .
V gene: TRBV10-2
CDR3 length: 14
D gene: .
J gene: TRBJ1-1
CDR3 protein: CASSVGGIGTEAFF
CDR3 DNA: TGCGCCAGCAGTGTGGGGGGCATCGGCACTGAAGCTTTCTTT

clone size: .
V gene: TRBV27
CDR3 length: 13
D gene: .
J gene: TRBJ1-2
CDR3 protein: CASSAARNYGYTF
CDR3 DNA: TGTGCCAGCAGTGCCGCCCGCAACTATGGCTACACCTTC

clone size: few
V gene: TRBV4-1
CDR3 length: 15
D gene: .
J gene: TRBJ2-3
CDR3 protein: CASSQAGSLTDTQYF
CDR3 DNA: TGCGCCAGCAGCCAAGCCGGAAGTCTCACAGATACGCAGTATTTT

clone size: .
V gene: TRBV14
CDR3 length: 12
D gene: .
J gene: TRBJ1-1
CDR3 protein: CASSLLGTEAFF
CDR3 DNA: TGTGCCAGCAGCCTCCTAGGGACTGAAGCTTTCTTT